Included here is one T cell receptor (beta chain) sequence, with context. The antigen is undetermined. TCR beta sequencing was performed on blood CD8+ and CD4+ T cells. Patients with Susac syndrome met diagnostic criteria that were recently defined for definite or probable disease. The RNA, about 0.5 to 1 ug, was put through reverse transcription using random hexamers. The TCR beta CDR3 was amplified by immunoSEQ multiplex PCR across 54 Vbeta, 13 Jbeta. TCRdb independently ran MiXCR on the immunoSEQ multiplex PCR reads; one entry per CDR3 protein. The sample lists 140,000 to 150,000 distinct CDR3 sequences, around 95% seen once, with roughly 0.08% in the top ten. The entry originates in a study of CD8 T cells in Susac syndrome. Whole-study results and caveats: The study recognized that the number of individuals in its TCR sequencing and HLA analysis was relatively small.

This TCR was recovered from a human donor with Susac syndrome. Sequencing input: CD4+ T cells from PBMCs.

The CDR3 region is CASSVAQGSPHEQFF. The CDR3 DNA reads as TGTGCCAGCAGCGTAGCACAGGGGTCCCCCCATGAGCAGTTCTTC. The rearrangement links TRBV9 to TRBJ2-1, with TRBD1 matching 7 bases. CDR1 is SGDLS and CDR2 is YYNGEE in the germline V gene. The CDR3 is 15 residues long. The V segment lost 0 bases and the J segment 8 bases; nucleotides outside the gene matches: 8.